One and the same sample provided the 22 T cell receptor beta chains below, sequenced in a study of blood T cell repertoires in COVID-19. Profiled with immunoSEQ multiplex PCR; TCRdb holds only in-frame clones, not every one. The sample includes about 400,000 clones, approximately 90% of them seen just once. The specimen was peripheral blood. These receptors all stem from a woman younger than 45 with acute or convalescent COVID-19.

The rearrangement joins TRBV6-4 to TRBJ1-1, with D possibly being TRBD1 (5 bases). Germline CDR1 MRHNA, CDR2 SNTAGT. This CDR3 is built from 15 residues. Trimming left V 7 bases short and J 1 base short, with 16 bases between. CDR3 sequence: CASIIKEDRNTEAFF. The CDR3, as DNA: TGTGCCAGCATCATAAAAGAAGACAGGAACACTGAAGCTTTCTTT.

The CDR3 DNA reads TGTGCCAGCAGTGACACCGGGGGCTATGGCTACACCTTC. Encoded protein: CASSDTGGYGYTF. The rearrangement links TRBV6-4 to TRBJ1-2, with D perhaps matching TRBD1 (5 bases). The CDR3 length is 13 residues. Germline V CDR1 and CDR2: MRHNA, SNTAGT. The V end was cut by 2 bases, the J end by 4 bases, with 8 bases between.

CDR3 in DNA: TGTGCCAGCAGCCAAGTTACCTCGAGCTCCTACAATGAGCAGTTCTTC. This codes for CASSQVTSSSYNEQFF. The V call is TRBV3-1 (or the pseudogene TRBV3-2), the J call TRBJ2-1; no reliable D call. This CDR3 is built from 16 residues. V was pared by 1 base and J by 0 bases, with 10 bases between. CDR1 and CDR2 (germline): LGHDT, YNNKEL (reference sequence).

In its sample, this clone was seen a few times. This rearrangement joins TRBV29-1 to TRBJ1-2; possible D gene TRBD1, 5 bases. Germline CDR1 and CDR2: SQVTM and ANQGSEA. Between the trimmed V and J ends, which lost 8 bases and 2 bases, there was a span of 15 bases. This CDR3 is 13 amino acids long. CDR3 sequence: CSCTSEGNYGYTF. CDR3 in DNA: TGCAGCTGTACTTCGGAGGGGAACTATGGCTACACCTTC.

The CDR3 coding sequence is TGTGCCAGCAGCTTAGATGGCCGACTAGCGGGGGGATTCTACGAGCAGTACTTC. It yields the protein CASSLDGRLAGGFYEQYF. The gene calls are TRBV11-2 and TRBJ2-7; TRBD2 aligns across 13 bases. Germline V gene lookup returns CDR1 SGHAT and CDR2 FQNNGV. The CDR3 length is 18 residues. V shed 0 bases and J 3 bases; nucleotides not matched to a gene: 8.

The chain uses TRBV30 and TRBJ2-2, with D tentatively TRBD1 (6 bases). The CDR3 extends over 15 amino acids. Germline CDR1 GTSNPN, CDR2 SVGIG (reference sequence). The germline V and J ends were trimmed by 2 bases and 5 bases, with 15 bases remaining between them. The CDR3 DNA follows: TGTGCCTGGAGTCCGGACAGCCGGCCTACCGGGGAGCTGTTTTTT. Translating gives CAWSPDSRPTGELFF.

The J gene is TRBJ2-5, the V gene TRBV5-1; a possible D gene is TRBD2 (6 bases). Trimming took off 3 bases at V and 4 bases at J, with 16 bases between the two ends. The CDR3 is 15 amino acids. Germline CDR1 and CDR2: SGHRS and YFSETQ. The CDR3 is CASSYRGGEGETQYF. The CDR3 nucleotides read TGCGCCAGCAGCTACCGAGGAGGGGAAGGAGAGACCCAGTACTTC.

The chain combines TRBV28 with TRBJ1-6; perhaps TRBD1 as D (6 bases). This CDR3 comprises 12 residues. V was trimmed by 10 bases and J by 9 bases, leaving 13 bases between them. Germline V gene data show CDR1 as MDHEN and CDR2 as SYDVKM. For the CDR3, the DNA is TGTGCCACCCAGCAGGGGAGTTCACCCCTCCACTTT. Amino acid sequence: CATQQGSSPLHF.

This sequence joins TRBV7-3 and TRBJ2-1, with TRBD2 matching 12 bases. V shed 5 bases, J shed 6 bases, and the junction held 14 bases outside the gene matches. Germline-derived CDR1 and CDR2 are SGHTA and FQGTGA. The CDR3 contains 18 residues. Written as DNA, the CDR3 is TGTGCCAGCAGCCCATGGGGACTAGCGGGTGCAACTTCCAATGAGCAGTTCTTC. Encoded protein: CASSPWGLAGATSNEQFF.

The CDR3 loop reads CASSPERGGTDTQYF. CDR3 DNA sequence: TGTGCCAGCAGCCCCGAACGGGGGGGCACAGATACGCAGTATTTT. The chain carries TRBV7-3 and TRBJ2-3, with TRBD2 matching over 7 bases. In germline, CDR1 is SGHTA, CDR2 FQGTGA. The CDR3 is made up of 15 amino acids. V trimming: 5 bases; J trimming: 1 base; junction bases outside the gene matches: 6.

The rearrangement links TRBV6-1 to TRBJ2-7; D is possibly TRBD1 (6 bases). Germline lookup yields CDR1 MNHNS and CDR2 SASEGT. V was pared by 5 bases and J by 5 bases, with 19 bases between. The CDR3 loop spans 15 amino acids. Here the CDR3 reads CASSPLQGSVDEQYF. Written as DNA, the CDR3 is TGTGCCAGCAGTCCCCTCCAGGGGTCGGTCGACGAGCAGTACTTC.

The chain combines TRBV5-6 with TRBJ1-4, with a possible D match to TRBD1 (5 bases). Trimming cost V 4 bases and J 8 bases, with 9 bases left between them. Germline V gene sequence: CDR1 SGHDT, CDR2 YYEEEE. There are 12 residues in the CDR3. The CDR3 coding sequence is TGTGCCAGCAGCAATCAGGGCGAAAAACTGTTTTTT. Translated, it gives CASSNQGEKLFF.

The chain carries TRBV6-5 and TRBJ2-7, with D uncertain. The CDR3 is 11 amino acids. The germline CDR1 and CDR2 sequences are MNHEY and SVGAGI. V gave up 5 bases and J gave up 4 bases, with 6 bases separating them. Here the CDR3 reads CASSNKYEQYF. CDR3 coding DNA: TGTGCCAGCAGTAACAAATACGAGCAGTACTTC.

The chain recombines TRBV5-1 with TRBJ2-5; 8 positions agree with TRBD2. The ends lost 4 bases at V and 3 bases at J; junction bases unmatched: 8. This CDR3 spans 15 amino acids. CDR1 is SGHRS and CDR2 is YFSETQ in the germline V gene. The DNA for the CDR3 is TGCGCCAGCAGCAGCGGTGCGGGGGGTGAAGAGACCCAGTACTTC. Protein: CASSSGAGGEETQYF.

The V call is TRBV10-3, the J call TRBJ1-6, with unresolved D. Trimming took off 5 bases at V and 5 bases at J, with 10 bases between the two ends. CDR1 is ENHRY, CDR2 SYGVKD, per germline. This CDR3 is 14 amino acids long. In DNA form, the CDR3 reads TGTGCCATCAGTAGTAGAGGGAATAATTCACCCCTCCACTTT. Residues: CAISSRGNNSPLHF.

The J gene is TRBJ2-7, the V gene TRBV4-2; D is undetermined. Trimming left V 8 bases short and J 3 bases short, with 14 bases between. The CDR3 spans 13 residues. Germline CDR1 is LGHNA and CDR2 is YNFKEQ. CDR3 DNA sequence: TGTGCCAGCGACGAGGCCAGAGGCTACGAGCAGTACTTC. Translation: CASDEARGYEQYF.

This sequence joins TRBV5-1 and TRBJ2-7; maybe TRBD1 (6 bases). V dropped 0 bases and J dropped 3 bases, with 13 bases sitting between them. This CDR3 contains 15 residues. CDR1 is SGHRS and CDR2 is YFSETQ in the germline V gene. The DNA of the CDR3 is TGCGCCAGCAGCTTGGAAGAGGGGACATACTACGAGCAGTACTTC. It yields the protein CASSLEEGTYYEQYF.

This clone was observed a single time. The chain employs TRBV4-2 and TRBJ1-6, with TRBD1 as a possible D gene (5 bases). The CDR3 has 16 residues. The V and J ends lost 5 bases and 6 bases respectively, with 17 bases between them. Germline CDR1 reads LGHNA; CDR2 reads YNFKEQ. CDR3 protein: CASSGLRGTGNSPLHF. The CDR3 coding sequence is TGTGCCAGCAGCGGGTTACGGGGGACGGGTAATTCACCCCTCCACTTT.

This sequence joins TRBV9 and TRBJ2-1, with 9 bases matching TRBD2. The CDR3 contains 15 residues. Germline V CDR1 and CDR2: SGDLS, YYNGEE. The J segment lost 4 bases and the V segment lost 2 bases, leaving 4 bases of the junction unmatched. CDR3 bases: TGTGCCAGCAGCGTCACTAGCGGGTTTTACAATGAGCAGTTCTTC. It codes for CASSVTSGFYNEQFF.

The chain carries TRBV6-2 or TRBV6-3 and TRBJ2-2, with 10 bases that match TRBD2. This CDR3 contains 16 residues. The junction had 8 bases not matched to a gene; V was cut back by 0 bases and J by 10 bases. Germline-derived CDR1 and CDR2 are MNHEY and SVGEGT. CDR3 amino acids: CASSYSVLAGPEELFF. CDR3 bases: TGTGCCAGCAGTTACTCAGTACTAGCGGGGCCCGAGGAGCTGTTTTTT.

This sequence joins TRBV5-1 and TRBJ2-5, with TRBD1 identical over 7 bases. Germline CDR1 SGHRS, CDR2 YFSETQ. V shed 4 bases, J shed 5 bases, and the junction held 5 bases outside the gene matches. The CDR3 is 13 amino acids. The CDR3 nucleotides are TGCGCCAGCAGCAACACGGACAGGGAGACCCAGTACTTC. Translated, it gives CASSNTDRETQYF.

The chain employs TRBV7-8 and TRBJ2-7; TRBD1 matches 8 bases. Unmatched junction bases numbered 6, after V lost 6 bases and J lost 2 bases. This CDR3 region has 14 residues. Germline V gene sequence: CDR1 SGHVS, CDR2 FQNEAQ. The CDR3 sequence: CASSHRGSAYEQYF. The CDR3 DNA is TGTGCCAGCAGTCACAGGGGGTCCGCCTACGAGCAGTACTTC.